This paragraph covers one T cell receptor (beta chain) sequence. What it binds is not known. The CDR3 runs 11 residues. Trimming removed 6 bases from V and 2 bases from J, with 5 bases in between. The germline gives CDR1 PRHDT, CDR2 FYEKMQ (reference sequence). This sample was included in a study of cytotoxic CD8 clonotypes in ibrutinib-treated CLL. Study details: Response sampling took place at median approximately 12 months of treatment, range 6 to 36. Samples averaged approximately 240,000 productive templates and roughly 86,000 productive rearrangements. Study-wide results and caveats: Sampling times differed between sustained-remission and progressing patients.

The sequencing depth, 1 in 200,000 to 1 in 1 million T cells, was the target. The method was immunoSEQ multiplex PCR; TCRdb's version includes in-frame clones alone and lacks a portion of them. Found here are about 200,000 clones, roughly 65% of them singletons; the top ten hold roughly 5.8%. The TCR was taken from a human donor with chronic lymphocytic leukemia. The chain couples TRBV13 to TRBJ2-7; TRBD2 might be the D (5 bases). The input for sequencing was PBMCs, taken after 12 months of ibrutinib treatment. Written as DNA, the CDR3 is TGTGCCAGCAGGCGGGCCTACGAGCAGTACTTC. Translated, it gives CASRRAYEQYF. Combining the CDR3 with reference TRBV13 and TRBJ2-7 gives the whole variable domain AAGVIQSPRHLIKEKRETATLKCYPIPRHDTVYWYQQGPGQDPQFLISFYEKMQSDKGSIPDRFSAQQFSDYHSELNMSSLELGDSALYFCASRRAYEQYFGPGTRLTVT.